This is a list of T cell receptor beta chains from one sample in a study of PD-L1 blockade in urothelial cancer. The protocol was immunoSEQ multiplex PCR, while the TCRdb copy is restricted to in-frame clones and leaves out a portion. The sample has about 90,000 clones, roughly nine tenths seen once. Sequenced here: PBMCs, sampled around atezolizumab (anti-PD-L1) treatment. The receptors come from a man aged 55 to 70 with urothelial cancer. Each CDR3 is given without its conserved first and last residue. The order of the fields is CDR3 length, J gene, V gene, CDR3 protein.

length: 14; J: TRBJ2-3; V: TRBV7-8; CDR3: ASSTSGTGVTDTQY
length: 11; J: TRBJ2-3; V: TRBV4-3; CDR3: ASSHEGADTQY
length: 17; J: TRBJ2-3; V: TRBV13; CDR3: ASSPQFGGDSVSTDTQY
length: 14; J: TRBJ1-5; V: TRBV7-6; CDR3: ASSPGREYSNQPQH
length: 15; J: TRBJ2-3; V: TRBV9; CDR3: ASSVGSSGRATDTQY
length: 12; J: TRBJ1-4; V: TRBV28; CDR3: ASRTTGGGEKLF
length: 13; J: TRBJ2-3; V: TRBV2; CDR3: ASSLSSPGTDTQY
length: 13; J: TRBJ2-7; V: TRBV27; CDR3: ASSSGASAPYEQY
length: 10; J: TRBJ2-1; V: TRBV6-1; CDR3: ASHLGGNEQF
length: 9; J: TRBJ2-3; V: TRBV9; CDR3: ASSPVDTQY
length: 12; J: TRBJ1-5; V: TRBV7-9; CDR3: ASSQGQGNQPQH
length: 11; J: TRBJ2-7; V: TRBV7-2; CDR3: ASSFGEVNEQY
length: 13; J: TRBJ1-2; V: TRBV6-1; CDR3: ASSEAQGTFYGYT
length: 10; J: TRBJ2-4; V: TRBV2; CDR3: ASSDRANIQY
length: 13; J: TRBJ1-5; V: TRBV2; CDR3: ASSSGLNSNQPQH
length: 13; J: TRBJ2-1; V: TRBV7-2; CDR3: ASSFGGVGLGEQF
length: 15; J: TRBJ2-5; V: TRBV7-2; CDR3: ASSLVPLLAGKETQY
length: 15; J: TRBJ1-3; V: TRBV7-9; CDR3: ASSPFGTGGPGNTIY
length: 15; J: TRBJ2-3; V: TRBV2; CDR3: ASRVGTSGRAVDTQY
length: 15; J: TRBJ2-7; V: TRBV5-6; CDR3: ASSLASRTGGPYEQY
length: 13; J: TRBJ2-7; V: TRBV6-6; CDR3: ASSAPGQGKDEQY
length: 14; J: TRBJ1-2; V: TRBV6-6; CDR3: ASSTDRGGSNYGYT
length: 16; J: TRBJ2-2; V: TRBV4-2; CDR3: ASSQVGLAGGITGELF
length: 12; J: TRBJ1-4; V: TRBV28; CDR3: ASSRGLSGVKLF
length: 12; J: TRBJ2-7; V: TRBV10-3; CDR3: AISEGDRQLSPS
length: 14; J: TRBJ2-4; V: TRBV21-1; CDR3: ASSKALHRFKNIQY
length: 12; J: TRBJ2-3; V: TRBV5-4; CDR3: ASSPAASTDTQY